A single sample is the source of the 11 T cell receptor beta chains below, sequenced in a study of OX40 agonist ivuxolimab in advanced cancers. This table comes from immunoSEQ multiplex PCR, and its TCRdb copy is limited to in-frame clones, with some not included. This table holds 50,000 to 70,000 clones, about 82% found once. Source: CD4+ or CD8+ T cells sorted from blood, taken in a trial of the OX40 agonist ivuxolimab. These receptors came from an adult with an advanced solid tumor such as melanoma, head and neck, liver or kidney cancer.

The chain recombines TRBV29-1 with TRBJ2-5; maybe TRBD1 (5 bases). CDR1 is SQVTM and CDR2 is ANQGSEA in the germline V gene. This CDR3 comprises 13 residues. V lost 4 bases and J 5 bases, leaving 14 bases between the germline ends. The CDR3 DNA sequence: TGCAGCGTTGCCGGTGCCAGGGTGGAGACCCAGTACTTC. Its protein is CSVAGARVETQYF.

V usage is TRBV30 and J usage is TRBJ2-3, with D perhaps being TRBD1 or TRBD2 (5 bases each). This CDR3 spans 11 amino acids. Germline assignment: CDR1 GTSNPN and CDR2 SVGIG (reference sequence). The V end lost 5 bases, the J end lost 4 bases, and 7 bases lay between the germline ends. This CDR3 is CAWGTSDTQYF. CDR3 nucleotides: TGTGCCTGGGGGACCTCAGATACGCAGTATTTT.

As to this clone: A read error may produce the germline difference seen at one junction end. This sequence joins TRBV7-9 and TRBJ2-1, with 12 bases that match TRBD2. The CDR3 has 16 amino acids. The germline V gene encodes CDR1 SEHNR and CDR2 FQNEAQ (reference sequence). The CDR3 here is CASSPKASGGGNGQFF. CDR3 DNA sequence: TGTGCCAGCAGCCCAAAGGCTAGCGGGGGGGGCAATGGGCAGTTCTTC.

V gene TRBV19 combines with J gene TRBJ2-3; 9 nucleotides agree with TRBD1. There are 13 residues in the CDR3. CDR1 and CDR2 from the germline V gene are LNHDA and SQIVND (reference sequence). V shed 10 bases, J shed 1 base, and the junction held 3 bases outside the gene matches. The CDR3 DNA is TGTGCCATCCGGGACAGGGGCACAGATACGCAGTATTTT. Its translation is CAIRDRGTDTQYF.

This clone was observed once. The chain is built from TRBV27 and TRBJ2-5, with D tentatively TRBD2 (6 bases). Trimming cost V 4 bases and J 1 base, with 13 bases left between them. The CDR3 extends over 15 amino acids. Germline CDR1 and CDR2: MNHEY and SMNVEV (reference sequence). The CDR3 sequence is CASSSPGAAQETQYF. The CDR3 nucleotides read TGTGCCAGCAGTTCCCCGGGAGCGGCCCAAGAGACCCAGTACTTC.

This chain joins TRBV29-1 and TRBJ2-2, with 13 bases identical to TRBD2. Trimming cost V 6 bases and J 7 bases; bases outside gene matches: 20. Germline CDR1 SQVTM, CDR2 ANQGSEA. This CDR3 comprises 19 residues. The CDR3 DNA reads as TGCAGCGTCCGCCGGGACACTGGGACTAGCGGGAAAGATGTCGGGGAGCTGTTTTTT. Amino acids: CSVRRDTGTSGKDVGELFF.

This chain joins TRBV13 and TRBJ2-2, with 8 bases matching TRBD2. Per germline, CDR1 PRHDT and CDR2 FYEKMQ (reference sequence). The CDR3 runs to 17 residues. Trimming took 5 bases from V and 0 from J; bases not matched to a gene: 8. The CDR3 protein is CASSGKGLGTNTGELFF. The CDR3 DNA sequence: TGTGCCAGCAGCGGAAAGGGACTAGGGACGAACACCGGGGAGCTGTTTTTT. Together with reference TRBV13 and TRBJ2-2, the CDR3 gives the full variable domain: AAGVIQSPRHLIKEKRETATLKCYPIPRHDTVYWYQQGPGQDPQFLISFYEKMQSDKGSIPDRFSAQQFSDYHSELNMSSLELGDSALYFCASSGKGLGTNTGELFFGEGSRLTVL.

The genes are TRBV19 and TRBJ1-2; 7 bases fit TRBD1. The CDR3 is 15 amino acids. Germline V CDR1 and CDR2: LNHDA, SQIVND (reference sequence). After removal of 0 bases from V and 7 bases from J, the junction contained 8 bases not matched to a gene. CDR3 sequence (DNA): TGTGCCAGTAGTATAGATCTGGCAGGGGGAGGTGGCTACACCTTC. Its translation is CASSIDLAGGGGYTF.

The rearrangement uses TRBV11-1 and TRBJ1-4, with 7 positions matching TRBD1. This CDR3 is built from 16 residues. The germline CDR1 and CDR2 sequences are SGHAT and FQDESV (reference sequence). With 1 base clipped from V and 8 bases from J, the junction kept 10 bases outside the gene matches. The CDR3 bases are TGTGCCAGCAGCTTAGGCGGACAGGCGGGGGGGGAAAAACTGTTTTTT. It encodes CASSLGGQAGGEKLFF.

The V gene is TRBV19, the J gene TRBJ1-2; 11 nucleotides line up with TRBD1. The V gene's germline CDR1 is LNHDA and CDR2 SQIVND (reference sequence). The CDR3 has 15 amino acids. With V trimmed by 7 bases and J by 2 bases, 6 bases remained unmatched. The CDR3 protein is CASKPGDRGNYGYTF. The DNA for the CDR3 is TGTGCCAGTAAACCCGGGGACAGGGGGAACTATGGCTACACCTTC.

The chain couples TRBV7-9 to TRBJ2-5, with 13 bases fitting TRBD2. The CDR3 consists of 16 residues. V lost 7 bases and J lost 2; bases outside the gene matches: 7. CDR1 is SEHNR and CDR2 is FQNEAQ in the germline V gene (reference sequence). CDR3 sequence: CASNPGLAGIQETQYF. In DNA, the CDR3 is TGTGCCAGCAACCCGGGACTAGCGGGGATTCAAGAGACCCAGTACTTC.